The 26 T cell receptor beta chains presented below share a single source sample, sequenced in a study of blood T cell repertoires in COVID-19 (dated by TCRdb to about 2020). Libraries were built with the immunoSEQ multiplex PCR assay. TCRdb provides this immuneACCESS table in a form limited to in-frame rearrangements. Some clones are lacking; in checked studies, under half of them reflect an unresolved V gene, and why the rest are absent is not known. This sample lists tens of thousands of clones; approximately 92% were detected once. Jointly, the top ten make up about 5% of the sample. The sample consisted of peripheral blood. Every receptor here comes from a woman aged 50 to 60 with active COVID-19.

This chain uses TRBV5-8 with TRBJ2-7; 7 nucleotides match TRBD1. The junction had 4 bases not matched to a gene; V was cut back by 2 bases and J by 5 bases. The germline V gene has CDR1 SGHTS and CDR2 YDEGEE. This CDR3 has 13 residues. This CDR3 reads CASSFLQGNEQYF. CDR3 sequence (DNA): TGTGCCAGCAGCTTTTTACAGGGGAACGAGCAGTACTTC.

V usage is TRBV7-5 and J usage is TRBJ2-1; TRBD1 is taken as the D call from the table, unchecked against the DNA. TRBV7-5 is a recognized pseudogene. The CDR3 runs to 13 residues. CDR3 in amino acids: CAQGAQVNNEQFF. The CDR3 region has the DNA TGTGCCCAAGGGGCACAGGTGAACAATGAGCAGTTCTTC.

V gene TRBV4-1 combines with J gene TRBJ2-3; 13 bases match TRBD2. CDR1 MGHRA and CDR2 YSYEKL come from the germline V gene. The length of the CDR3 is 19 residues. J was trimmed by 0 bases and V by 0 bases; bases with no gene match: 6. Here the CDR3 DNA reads TGCGCCAGCAGCCAAGATCTCGGACTAGCGGGAGCTAGCACAGATACGCAGTATTTT. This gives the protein CASSQDLGLAGASTDTQYF.

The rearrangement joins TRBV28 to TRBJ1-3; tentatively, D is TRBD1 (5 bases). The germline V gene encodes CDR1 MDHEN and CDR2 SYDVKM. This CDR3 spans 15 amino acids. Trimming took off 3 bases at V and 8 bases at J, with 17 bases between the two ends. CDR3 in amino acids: CASSLGWLGGDTIYF. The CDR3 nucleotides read TGTGCCAGCAGTTTGGGATGGCTCGGGGGAGACACCATATATTTT.

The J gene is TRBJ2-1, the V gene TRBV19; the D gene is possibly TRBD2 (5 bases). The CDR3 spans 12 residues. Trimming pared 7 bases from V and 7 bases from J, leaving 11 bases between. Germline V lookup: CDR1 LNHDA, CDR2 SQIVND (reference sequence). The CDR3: CASNRGLNEQFF. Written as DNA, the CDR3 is TGTGCCAGTAACCGGGGTTTGAATGAGCAGTTCTTC.

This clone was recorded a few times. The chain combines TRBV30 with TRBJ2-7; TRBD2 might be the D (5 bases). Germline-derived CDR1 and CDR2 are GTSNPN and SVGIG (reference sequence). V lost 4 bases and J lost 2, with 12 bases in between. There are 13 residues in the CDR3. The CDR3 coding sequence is TGTGCCTGGATGAAGCGGCCGGCCTACGAGCAGTACTTC. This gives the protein CAWMKRPAYEQYF. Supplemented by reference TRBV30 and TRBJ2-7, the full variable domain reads SQTIHQWPATLVQPVGSPLSLECTVEGTSNPNLYWYRQAAGRGLQLLFYSVGIGQISSEVPQNLSASRPQDRQFILSSKKLLLSDSGFYLCAWMKRPAYEQYFGPGTRLTVT.

CDR3 nucleotide sequence: TGTGCCAGCAGTCCGGACGGGGACAATCAGCCCCAGCATTTT. Translated: CASSPDGDNQPQHF. The chain recombines TRBV6-5 with TRBJ1-5; no definite D call. CDR1 is MNHEY, CDR2 SVGAGI, per germline. The germline V and J ends were trimmed by 5 bases and 3 bases, with 11 bases remaining between them. The CDR3 has 14 amino acids.

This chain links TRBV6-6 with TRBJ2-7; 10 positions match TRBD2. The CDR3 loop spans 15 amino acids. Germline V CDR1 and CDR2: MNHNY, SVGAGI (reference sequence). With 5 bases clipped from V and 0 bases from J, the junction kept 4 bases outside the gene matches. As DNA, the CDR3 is TGTGCCAGCAGTCGCGCTAGCGGGAGCTCCTACGAGCAGTACTTC. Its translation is CASSRASGSSYEQYF.

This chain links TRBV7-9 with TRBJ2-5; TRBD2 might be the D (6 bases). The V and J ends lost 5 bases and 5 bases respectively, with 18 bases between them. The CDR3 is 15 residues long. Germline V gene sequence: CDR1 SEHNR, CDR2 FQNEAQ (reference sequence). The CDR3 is CASSPKQRLDETQYF. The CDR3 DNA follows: TGTGCCAGCAGCCCAAAACAGAGACTAGATGAGACCCAGTACTTC.

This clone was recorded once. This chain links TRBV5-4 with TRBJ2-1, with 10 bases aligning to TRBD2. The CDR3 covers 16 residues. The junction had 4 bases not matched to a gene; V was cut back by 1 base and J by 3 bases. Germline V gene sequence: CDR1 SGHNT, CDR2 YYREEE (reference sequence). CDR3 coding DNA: TGTGCCAGCAGCTTGTCCCTAGCGGGAGTCTACAATGAGCAGTTCTTC. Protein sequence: CASSLSLAGVYNEQFF. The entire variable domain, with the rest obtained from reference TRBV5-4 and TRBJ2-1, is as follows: ETGVTQSPTHLIKTRGQQVTLRCSSQSGHNTVSWYQQALGQGPQFIFQYYREEENGRGNFPPRFSGLQFPNYSSELNVNALELDDSALYLCASSLSLAGVYNEQFFGPGTRLTVL.

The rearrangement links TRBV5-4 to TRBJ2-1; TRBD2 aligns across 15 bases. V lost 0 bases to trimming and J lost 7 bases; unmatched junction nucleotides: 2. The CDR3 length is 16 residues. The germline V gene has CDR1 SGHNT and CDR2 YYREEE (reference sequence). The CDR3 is CASSLGTSGRVNEQFF. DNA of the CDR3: TGTGCCAGCAGCTTGGGGACTAGCGGGAGGGTGAATGAGCAGTTCTTC.

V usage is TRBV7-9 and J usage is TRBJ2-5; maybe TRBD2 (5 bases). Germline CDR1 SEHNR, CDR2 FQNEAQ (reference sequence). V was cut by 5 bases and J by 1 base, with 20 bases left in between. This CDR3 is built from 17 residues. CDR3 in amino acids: CASSPRGRLTSQETQYF. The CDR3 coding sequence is TGTGCCAGCAGCCCCCGGGGTCGTTTAACCTCCCAAGAGACCCAGTACTTC.

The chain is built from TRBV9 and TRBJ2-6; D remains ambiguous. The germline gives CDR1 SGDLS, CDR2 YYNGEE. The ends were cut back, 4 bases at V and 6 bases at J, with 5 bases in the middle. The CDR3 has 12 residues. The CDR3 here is CASSPLANVLTF. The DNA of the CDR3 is TGTGCCAGCAGCCCTTTGGCCAACGTCCTGACTTTC.

As DNA, the CDR3 is TGTGCCAGCAGCCCGTGGACAGGGGGCCAAGAGACCCAGTACTTC. Translating gives CASSPWTGGQETQYF. The V gene is TRBV14, the J gene TRBJ2-5, with 10 bases fitting TRBD1. The V and J ends lost 4 bases and 1 base, in that order; junction bases with no gene match: 3. From germline, CDR1 is SGHDN and CDR2 FVKESK. This CDR3 comprises 15 residues.

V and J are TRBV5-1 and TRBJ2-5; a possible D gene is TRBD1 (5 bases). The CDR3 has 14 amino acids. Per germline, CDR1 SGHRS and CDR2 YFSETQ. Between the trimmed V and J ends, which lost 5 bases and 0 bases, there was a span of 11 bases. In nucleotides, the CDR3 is TGCGCCAGCAGTACAGGCGCGTACCAAGAGACCCAGTACTTC. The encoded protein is CASSTGAYQETQYF.

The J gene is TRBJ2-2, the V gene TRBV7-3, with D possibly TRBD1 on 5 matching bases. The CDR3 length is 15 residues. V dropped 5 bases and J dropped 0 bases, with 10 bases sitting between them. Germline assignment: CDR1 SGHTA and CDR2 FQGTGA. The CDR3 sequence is CASSPRQPNTGELFF. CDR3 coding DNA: TGTGCCAGCAGCCCGAGACAGCCGAACACCGGGGAGCTGTTTTTT.

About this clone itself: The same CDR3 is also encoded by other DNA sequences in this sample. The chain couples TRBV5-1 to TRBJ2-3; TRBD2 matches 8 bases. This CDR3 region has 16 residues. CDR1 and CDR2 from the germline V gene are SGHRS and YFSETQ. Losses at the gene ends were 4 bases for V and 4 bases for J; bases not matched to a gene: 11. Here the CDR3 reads CASSPGIAGGADTQYF. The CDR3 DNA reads TGCGCCAGCAGCCCTGGCATTGCGGGAGGCGCAGATACGCAGTATTTT.

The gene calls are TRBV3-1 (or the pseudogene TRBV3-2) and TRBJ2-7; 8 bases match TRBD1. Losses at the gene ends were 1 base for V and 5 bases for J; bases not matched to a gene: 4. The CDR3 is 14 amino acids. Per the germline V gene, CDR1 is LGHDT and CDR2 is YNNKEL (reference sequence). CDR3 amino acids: CASSQGTGSNEQYF. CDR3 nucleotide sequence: TGTGCCAGCAGCCAAGGGACAGGGTCTAACGAGCAGTACTTC.

The CDR3 DNA sequence: TGTGCCAGCAGTTCCACAGGGAGCTCCTATAATTCACCCCTCCACTTT. Amino acid sequence: CASSSTGSSYNSPLHF. V is TRBV28 and J is TRBJ1-6, with TRBD1 as a possible D gene (6 bases). This CDR3 is built from 16 residues. The ends were cut back, 4 bases at V and 0 bases at J, with 10 bases in the middle. The germline V gene has CDR1 MDHEN and CDR2 SYDVKM.

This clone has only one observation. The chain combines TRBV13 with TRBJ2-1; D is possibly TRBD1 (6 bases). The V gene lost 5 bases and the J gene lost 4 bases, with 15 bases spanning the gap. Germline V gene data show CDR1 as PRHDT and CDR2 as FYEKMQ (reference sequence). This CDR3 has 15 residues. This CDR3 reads CASSRNRDTYNEQFF. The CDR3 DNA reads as TGTGCCAGCAGCCGAAACAGGGACACATACAATGAGCAGTTCTTC.

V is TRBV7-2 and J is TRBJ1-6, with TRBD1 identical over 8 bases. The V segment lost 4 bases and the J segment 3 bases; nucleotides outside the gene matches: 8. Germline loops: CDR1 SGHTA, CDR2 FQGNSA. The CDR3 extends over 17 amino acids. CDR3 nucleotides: TGTGCCAGCAGCTCTACCAGGGGGCTAAACTATAATTCACCCCTCCACTTT. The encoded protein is CASSSTRGLNYNSPLHF. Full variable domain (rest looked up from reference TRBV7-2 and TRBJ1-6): GAGVSQSPSNKVTEKGKDVELRCDPISGHTALYWYRQSLGQGLEFLIYFQGNSAPDKSGLPSDRFSAERTGGSVSTLTIQRTQQEDSAVYLCASSSTRGLNYNSPLHFGNGTRLTVT.

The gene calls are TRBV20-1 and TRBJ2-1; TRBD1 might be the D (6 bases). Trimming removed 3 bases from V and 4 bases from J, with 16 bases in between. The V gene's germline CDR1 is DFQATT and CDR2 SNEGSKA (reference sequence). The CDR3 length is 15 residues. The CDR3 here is CSASKAGAMYNEQFF. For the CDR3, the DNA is TGCAGTGCTAGTAAGGCAGGGGCTATGTACAATGAGCAGTTCTTC.

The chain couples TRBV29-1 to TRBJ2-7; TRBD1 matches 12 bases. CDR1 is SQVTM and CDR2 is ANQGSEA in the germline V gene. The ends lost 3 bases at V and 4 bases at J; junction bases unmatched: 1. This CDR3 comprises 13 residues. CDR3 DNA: TGCAGCGTTGAGGGACAGGGGGCATACGAGCAGTACTTC. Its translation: CSVEGQGAYEQYF.

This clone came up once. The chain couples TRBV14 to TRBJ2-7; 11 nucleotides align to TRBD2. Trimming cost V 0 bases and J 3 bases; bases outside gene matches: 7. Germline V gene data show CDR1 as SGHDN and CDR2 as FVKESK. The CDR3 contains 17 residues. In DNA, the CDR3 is TGTGCCAGCAGCCAAGACGCAGGAGGACTAGCGGGCTACGAGCAGTACTTC. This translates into CASSQDAGGLAGYEQYF. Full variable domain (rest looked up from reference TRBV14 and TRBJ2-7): EAGVTQFPSHSVIEKGQTVTLRCDPISGHDNLYWYRRVMGKEIKFLLHFVKESKQDESGMPNNRFLAERTGGTYSTLKVQPAELEDSGVYFCASSQDAGGLAGYEQYFGPGTRLTVT.

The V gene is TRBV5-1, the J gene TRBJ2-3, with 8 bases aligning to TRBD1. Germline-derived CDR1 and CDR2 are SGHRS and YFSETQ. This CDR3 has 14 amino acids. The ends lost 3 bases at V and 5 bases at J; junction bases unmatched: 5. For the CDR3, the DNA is TGCGCCAGCAGCTCCGGACAGGGAGGAGATACGCAGTATTTT. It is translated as CASSSGQGGDTQYF. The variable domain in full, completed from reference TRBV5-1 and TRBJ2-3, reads KAGVTQTPRYLIKTRGQQVTLSCSPISGHRSVSWYQQTPGQGLQFLFEYFSETQRNKGNFPGRFSGRQFSNSRSEMNVSTLELGDSALYLCASSSGQGGDTQYFGPGTRLTVL.

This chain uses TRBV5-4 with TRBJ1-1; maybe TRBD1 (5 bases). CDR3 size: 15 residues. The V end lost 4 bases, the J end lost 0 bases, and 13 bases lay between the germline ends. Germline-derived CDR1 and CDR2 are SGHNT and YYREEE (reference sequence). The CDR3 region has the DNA TGTGCCAGCAGCCATTCACAGGATTTGAACACTGAAGCTTTCTTT. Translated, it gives CASSHSQDLNTEAFF.